These 8 T cell receptor beta chains were sequenced from one sample in a study of blood T cell repertoires in COVID-19. Clones were sequenced by immunoSEQ multiplex PCR, and TCRdb holds only the in-frame ones, with some missing. Of roughly 40,000 clones in the sample, 85% to 90% were seen once. Source material: peripheral blood. The receptor source for this set is a man between 65 and 85 years old with acute or convalescent COVID-19.

This clone was counted a few times. The gene calls are TRBV7-9 and TRBJ2-1, with 7 bases fitting TRBD2. Losses at the gene ends were 7 bases for V and 1 base for J; bases not matched to a gene: 10. There are 16 residues in the CDR3. Per the germline V gene, CDR1 is SEHNR and CDR2 is FQNEAQ (reference sequence). CDR3 DNA: TGTGCCAGCACCCCCTGGGGCGGGGGTTCCTACAATGAGCAGTTCTTC. Protein product: CASTPWGGGSYNEQFF.

This clone has a single count. The V and J genes are TRBV2 and TRBJ2-2, with no clear D. The germline CDR1 and CDR2 sequences are SNHLY and FYNNEI. The V end lost 4 bases, the J end lost 2 bases, and 8 bases lay between the germline ends. The CDR3 is 14 amino acids. Written as DNA, the CDR3 is TGTGCCAGCAGTGGTGGGCCAAACACCGGGGAGCTGTTTTTT. Encoded protein: CASSGGPNTGELFF.

This clone appeared a single time. V gene TRBV28 combines with J gene TRBJ1-6, with 8 positions matching TRBD1. V was clipped by 7 bases and J by 0 bases; unmatched bases: 5. The CDR3 totals 16 residues. The germline gives CDR1 MDHEN, CDR2 SYDVKM. This CDR3 is CASTTGGSSYNSPLHF. CDR3 sequence (DNA): TGTGCCAGCACTACAGGGGGTAGCTCCTATAATTCACCCCTCCACTTT.

The V call is TRBV3-1 (or the pseudogene TRBV3-2), the J call TRBJ2-4, with TRBD2 matching 14 bases. The CDR3 runs to 18 residues. V lost 0 bases and J lost 6; bases outside the gene matches: 7. Germline CDR1 is LGHDT and CDR2 is YNNKEL (reference sequence). Here the CDR3 reads CASSQEGLAGGWGNIQYF. DNA of the CDR3: TGTGCCAGCAGCCAAGAAGGACTAGCGGGGGGATGGGGAAACATTCAGTACTTC.

The CDR3 reads CASSLRQISTDTQYF. DNA for the CDR3: TGTGCCAGCAGCCTTCGACAGATTAGCACAGATACGCAGTATTTT. The V and J genes are TRBV7-9 and TRBJ2-3, with D tentatively TRBD1 (5 bases). The V end lost 5 bases, the J end lost 0 bases, and 12 bases lay between the germline ends. The CDR3 length is 15 residues. The germline CDR1 and CDR2 sequences are SEHNR and FQNEAQ (reference sequence). Combining the CDR3 with reference TRBV7-9 and TRBJ2-3 gives the whole variable domain DTGVSQNPRHKITKRGQNVTFRCDPISEHNRLYWYRQTLGQGPEFLTYFQNEAQLEKSRLLSDRFSAERPKGSFSTLEIQRTEQGDSAMYLCASSLRQISTDTQYFGPGTRLTVL.

V usage is TRBV19 and J usage is TRBJ1-3, with 8 bases matching TRBD1. The CDR3 extends over 14 amino acids. J gave up 4 bases and V 8 bases, and 7 bases lay outside the gene matches. CDR1 and CDR2 from the germline V gene are LNHDA and SQIVND (reference sequence). The CDR3 here is CASAQGADGNTIYF. CDR3 in DNA: TGTGCCAGTGCCCAGGGGGCGGACGGAAACACCATATATTTT.

J is TRBJ1-4 and V is TRBV7-2; D possibly corresponds to TRBD1 (5 bases). Trimming removed 3 bases from V and 0 bases from J, with 11 bases in between. Germline V gene lookup returns CDR1 SGHTA and CDR2 FQGNSA. The CDR3 is 16 residues long. CDR3 bases: TGTGCCAGCAGCTTCAGCGACAGCACAACTAATGAAAAACTGTTTTTT. Its protein product is CASSFSDSTTNEKLFF.

This clone was observed once. This chain connects TRBV11-2 to TRBJ2-7; 13 bases map to TRBD2. The CDR3 spans 16 residues. The germline V gene has CDR1 SGHAT and CDR2 FQNNGV. With 0 bases clipped from V and 3 bases from J, the junction kept 2 bases outside the gene matches. In nucleotides, the CDR3 is TGTGCCAGCAGCTTAGATGGGACTAGCGGGATCTACGAGCAGTACTTC. Its protein product is CASSLDGTSGIYEQYF.